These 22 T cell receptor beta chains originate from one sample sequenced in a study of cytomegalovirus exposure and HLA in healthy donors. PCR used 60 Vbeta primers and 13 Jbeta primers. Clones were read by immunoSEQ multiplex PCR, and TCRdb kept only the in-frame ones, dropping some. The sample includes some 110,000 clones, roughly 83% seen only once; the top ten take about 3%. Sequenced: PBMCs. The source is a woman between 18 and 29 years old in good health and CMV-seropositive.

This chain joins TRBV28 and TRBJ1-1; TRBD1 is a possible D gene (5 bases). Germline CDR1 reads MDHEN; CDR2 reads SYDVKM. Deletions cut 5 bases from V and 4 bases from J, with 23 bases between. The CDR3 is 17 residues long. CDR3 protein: CASSGTRGGDLSTEAFF. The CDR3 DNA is TGTGCCAGCAGTGGGACCCGGGGAGGAGATTTGAGCACTGAAGCTTTCTTT.

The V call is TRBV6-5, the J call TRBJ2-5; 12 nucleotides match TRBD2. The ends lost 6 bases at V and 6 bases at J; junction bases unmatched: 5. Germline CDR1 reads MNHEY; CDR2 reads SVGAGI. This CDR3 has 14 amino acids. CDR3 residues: CASSALAGGQTQYF. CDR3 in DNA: TGTGCCAGCAGCGCTCTAGCGGGAGGGCAGACCCAGTACTTC.

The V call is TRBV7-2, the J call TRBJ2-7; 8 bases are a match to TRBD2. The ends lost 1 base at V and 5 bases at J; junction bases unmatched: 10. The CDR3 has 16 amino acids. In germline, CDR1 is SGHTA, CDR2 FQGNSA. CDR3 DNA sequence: TGTGCCAGCAGCTTAGTGGTTAGCGGGATGTTCCACGAGCAGTACTTC. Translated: CASSLVVSGMFHEQYF.

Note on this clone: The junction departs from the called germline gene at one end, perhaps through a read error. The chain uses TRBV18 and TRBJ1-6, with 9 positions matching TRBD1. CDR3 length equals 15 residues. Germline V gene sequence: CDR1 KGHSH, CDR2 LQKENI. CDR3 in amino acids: CVSSPSTGGSSPLHF. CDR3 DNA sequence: TGTGTCAGCTCACCTTCGACAGGGGGAAGCTCACCCCTCCACTTT.

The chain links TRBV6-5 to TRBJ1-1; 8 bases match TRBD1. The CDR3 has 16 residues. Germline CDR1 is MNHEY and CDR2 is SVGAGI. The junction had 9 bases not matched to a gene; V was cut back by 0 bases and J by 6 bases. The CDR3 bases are TGTGCCAGCAGTTACTCACCGACAGGGGTTAAGTCTGAAGCTTTCTTT. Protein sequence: CASSYSPTGVKSEAFF.

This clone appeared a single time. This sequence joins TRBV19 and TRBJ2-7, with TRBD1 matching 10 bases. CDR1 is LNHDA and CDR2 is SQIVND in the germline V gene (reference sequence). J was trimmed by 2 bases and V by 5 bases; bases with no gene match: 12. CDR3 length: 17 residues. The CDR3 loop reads CASSAYPRDRGTYEQYF. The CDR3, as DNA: TGTGCCAGTAGTGCCTACCCACGGGACAGGGGAACCTACGAGCAGTACTTC.

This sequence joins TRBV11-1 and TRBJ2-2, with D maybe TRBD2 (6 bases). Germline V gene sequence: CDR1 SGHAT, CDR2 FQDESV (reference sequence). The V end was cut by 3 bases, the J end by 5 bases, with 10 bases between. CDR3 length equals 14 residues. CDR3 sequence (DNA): TGTGCCAGCAGCTTTCTTCGGGGGACCGGGGAGCTGTTTTTT. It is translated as CASSFLRGTGELFF. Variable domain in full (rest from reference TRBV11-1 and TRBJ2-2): EAEVAQSPRYKITEKSQAVAFWCDPISGHATLYWYRQILGQGPELLVQFQDESVVDDSQLPKDRFSAERLKGVDSTLKIQPAELGDSAMYLCASSFLRGTGELFFGEGSRLTVL.

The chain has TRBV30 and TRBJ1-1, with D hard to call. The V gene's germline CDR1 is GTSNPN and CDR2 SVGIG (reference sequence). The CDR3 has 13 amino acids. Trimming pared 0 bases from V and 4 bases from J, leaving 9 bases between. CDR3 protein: CAWSVLSGTEAFF. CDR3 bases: TGTGCCTGGAGTGTGCTGTCCGGCACTGAAGCTTTCTTT.

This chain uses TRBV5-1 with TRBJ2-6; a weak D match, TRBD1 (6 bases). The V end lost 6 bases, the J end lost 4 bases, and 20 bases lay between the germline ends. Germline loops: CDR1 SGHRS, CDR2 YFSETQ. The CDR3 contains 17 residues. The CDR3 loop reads CASTPPTGLAGANVLTF. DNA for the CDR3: TGCGCCAGCACCCCGCCGACAGGCCTCGCGGGGGCCAACGTCCTGACTTTC.

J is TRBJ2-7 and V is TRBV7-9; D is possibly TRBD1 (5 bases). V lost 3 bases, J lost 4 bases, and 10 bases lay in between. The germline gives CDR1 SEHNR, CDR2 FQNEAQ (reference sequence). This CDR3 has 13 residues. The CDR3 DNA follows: TGTGCCAGCAGCTTTACAGGACCATACGAGCAGTACTTC. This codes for CASSFTGPYEQYF.

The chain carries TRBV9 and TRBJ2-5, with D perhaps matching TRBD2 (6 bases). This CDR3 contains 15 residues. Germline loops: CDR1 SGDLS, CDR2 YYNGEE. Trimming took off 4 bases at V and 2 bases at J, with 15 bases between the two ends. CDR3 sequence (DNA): TGTGCCAGCAGCCCACGGACGGAGGGGCAAGAGACCCAGTACTTC. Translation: CASSPRTEGQETQYF.

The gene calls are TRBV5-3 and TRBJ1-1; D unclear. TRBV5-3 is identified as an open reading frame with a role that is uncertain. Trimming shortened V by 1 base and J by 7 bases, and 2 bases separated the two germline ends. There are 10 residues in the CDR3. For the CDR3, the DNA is TGTGCCAGAAGCTTGCTTGAAGCTTTCTTT. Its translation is CARSLLEAFF.

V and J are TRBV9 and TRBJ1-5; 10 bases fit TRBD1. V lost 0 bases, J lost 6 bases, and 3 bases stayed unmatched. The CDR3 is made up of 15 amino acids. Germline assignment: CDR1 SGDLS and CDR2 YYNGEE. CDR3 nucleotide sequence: TGTGCCAGCAGCGTAGGTGGGACAGGGGTTCAGCCCCAGCATTTT. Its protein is CASSVGGTGVQPQHF.

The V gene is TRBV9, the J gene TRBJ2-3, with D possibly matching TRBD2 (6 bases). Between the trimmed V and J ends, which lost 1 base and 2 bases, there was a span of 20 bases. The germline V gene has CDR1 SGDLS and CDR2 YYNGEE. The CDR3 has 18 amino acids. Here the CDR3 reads CASSVRSVERAHTDTQYF. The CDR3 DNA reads TGTGCCAGCAGCGTAAGATCTGTCGAGCGGGCTCACACAGATACGCAGTATTTT.

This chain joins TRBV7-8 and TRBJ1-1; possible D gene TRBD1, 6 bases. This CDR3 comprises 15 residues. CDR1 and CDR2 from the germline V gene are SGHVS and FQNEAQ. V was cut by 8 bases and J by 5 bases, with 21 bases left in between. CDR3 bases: TGTGCCAGCTGGGGTAACAGGGTCTCGAGGACTGAAGCTTTCTTT. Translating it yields CASWGNRVSRTEAFF.

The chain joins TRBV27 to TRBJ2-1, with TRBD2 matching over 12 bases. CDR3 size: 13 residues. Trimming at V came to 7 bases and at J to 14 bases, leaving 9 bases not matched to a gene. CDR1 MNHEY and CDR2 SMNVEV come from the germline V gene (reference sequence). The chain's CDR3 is CASIPRTSGTEFF. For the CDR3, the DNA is TGTGCCAGCATCCCCCGGACTAGCGGGACGGAGTTCTTC.

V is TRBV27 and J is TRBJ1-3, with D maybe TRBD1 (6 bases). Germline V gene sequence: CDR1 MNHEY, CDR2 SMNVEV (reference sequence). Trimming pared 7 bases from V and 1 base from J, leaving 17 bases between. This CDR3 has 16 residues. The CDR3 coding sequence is TGTGCCAGCACCGCACAGGGCCCCGGTTCTGGAAACACCATATATTTT. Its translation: CASTAQGPGSGNTIYF.

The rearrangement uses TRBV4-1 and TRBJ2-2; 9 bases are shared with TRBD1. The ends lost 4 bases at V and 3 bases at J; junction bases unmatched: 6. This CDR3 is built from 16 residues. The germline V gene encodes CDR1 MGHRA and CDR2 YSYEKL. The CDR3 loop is CASSLPGQGYTGELFF. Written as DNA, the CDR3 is TGCGCCAGCAGCCTCCCCGGACAGGGGTACACCGGGGAGCTGTTTTTT.

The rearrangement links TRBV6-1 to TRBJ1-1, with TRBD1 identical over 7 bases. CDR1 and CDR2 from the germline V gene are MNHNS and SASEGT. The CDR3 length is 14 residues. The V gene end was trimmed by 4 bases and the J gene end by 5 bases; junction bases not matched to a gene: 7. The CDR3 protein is CASSADRAGTEAFF. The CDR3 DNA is TGTGCCAGCAGTGCCGACAGGGCGGGGACTGAAGCTTTCTTT.

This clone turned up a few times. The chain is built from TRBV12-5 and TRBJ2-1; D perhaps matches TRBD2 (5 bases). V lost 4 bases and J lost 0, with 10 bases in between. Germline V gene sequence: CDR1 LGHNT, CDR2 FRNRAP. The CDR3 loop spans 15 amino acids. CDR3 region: CASGSASPSYNEQFF. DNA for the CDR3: TGTGCTAGTGGTTCCGCTAGCCCCTCCTACAATGAGCAGTTCTTC.

The CDR3, as DNA: TGTGCCAGCAGCGGGGGGACAGGGGGACATGGCTACACCTTC. Protein: CASSGGTGGHGYTF. The chain is built from TRBV9 and TRBJ1-2; the match to TRBD1 covers 11 bases. The V and J ends lost 3 bases and 6 bases, in that order; junction bases with no gene match: 4. Germline values: CDR1 SGDLS, CDR2 YYNGEE. The CDR3 extends over 14 amino acids.

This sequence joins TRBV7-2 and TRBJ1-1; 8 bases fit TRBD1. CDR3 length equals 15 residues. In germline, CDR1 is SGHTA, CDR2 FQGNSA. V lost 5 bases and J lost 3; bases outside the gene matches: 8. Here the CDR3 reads CASSPQGAGYTEAFF. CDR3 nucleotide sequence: TGTGCCAGCAGCCCTCAGGGGGCGGGGTACACTGAAGCTTTCTTT.